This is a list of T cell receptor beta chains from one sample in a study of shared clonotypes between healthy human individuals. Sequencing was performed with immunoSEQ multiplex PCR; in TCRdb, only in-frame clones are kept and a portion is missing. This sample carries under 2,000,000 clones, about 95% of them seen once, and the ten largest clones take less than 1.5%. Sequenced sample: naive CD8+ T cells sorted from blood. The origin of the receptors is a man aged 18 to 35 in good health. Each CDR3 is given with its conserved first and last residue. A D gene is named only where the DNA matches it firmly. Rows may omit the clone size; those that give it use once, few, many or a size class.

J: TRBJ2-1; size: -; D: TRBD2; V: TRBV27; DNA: TGTGCCAGCTACCTCTCACTAGCGGCCTACAATGAGCAGTTCTTC; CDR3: CASYLSLAAYNEQFF
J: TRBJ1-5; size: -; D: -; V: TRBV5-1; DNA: TGCGCCAGCAGCTTGGCACCGGATAGCAATCAGCCCCAGCATTTT; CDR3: CASSLAPDSNQPQHF
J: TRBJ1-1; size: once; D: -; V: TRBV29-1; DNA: TGCAGCGTTGAAGATCGACAGACGAGGAACACTGAAGCTTTCTTT; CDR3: CSVEDRQTRNTEAFF
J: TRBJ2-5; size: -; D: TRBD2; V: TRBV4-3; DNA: TGCGCCAGCAGCCAATATCTACTAGCGGAGGGGAAGACCCAGTACTTC; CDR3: CASSQYLLAEGKTQYF
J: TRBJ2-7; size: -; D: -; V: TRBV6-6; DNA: TGTGCCAGCAGTTACCACGCGAGTCCCAGCTCCTACGAGCAGTACTTC; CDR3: CASSYHASPSSYEQYF
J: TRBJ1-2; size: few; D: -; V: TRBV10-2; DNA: TGCGCCAGCAGTGACTATGGCTACACCTTC; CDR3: CASSDYGYTF
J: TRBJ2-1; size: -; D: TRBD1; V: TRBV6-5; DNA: TGTGCCAGCAGTTTCGCAGGGGGTTACAATGAGCAGTTCTTC; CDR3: CASSFAGGYNEQFF
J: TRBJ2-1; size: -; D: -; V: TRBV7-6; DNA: TGTGCCAGCAGCTTAGATCAGGGATCCTACAATGAGCAGTTCTTC; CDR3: CASSLDQGSYNEQFF
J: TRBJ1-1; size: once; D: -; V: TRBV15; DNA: TGTGCCACCAGCACACATCAAACAGGAGACACTGAAGCTTTCTTT; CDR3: CATSTHQTGDTEAFF
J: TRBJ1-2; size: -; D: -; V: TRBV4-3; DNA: TGCGCCAGCAGCCCCGCGGAACAGGGCTATGGCTACACCTTC; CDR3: CASSPAEQGYGYTF
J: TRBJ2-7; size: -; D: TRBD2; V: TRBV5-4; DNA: TGTGCCAGCAGCTTGGGCGGGAGCACCTACGAGCAGTACTTC; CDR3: CASSLGGSTYEQYF
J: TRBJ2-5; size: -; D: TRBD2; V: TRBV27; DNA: TGTGCCAGCAGATCTCTTTGGGTAGCGGGTCAAGAGACCCAGTACTTC; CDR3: CASRSLWVAGQETQYF
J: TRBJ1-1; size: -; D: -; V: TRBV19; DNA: TGTGCCAGTACTAATCCCGGGTTTGGAGCTTTCTTT; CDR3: CASTNPGFGAFF
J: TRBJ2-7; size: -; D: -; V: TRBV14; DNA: TGTGCCAGCAGCCAAACGAGGAACGAGCAGTACTTC; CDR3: CASSQTRNEQYF
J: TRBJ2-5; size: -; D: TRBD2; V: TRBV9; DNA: TGTGCCAGCAGCCCCTTTGGCGGGGGGGGCCGGGAGACCCAGTACTTC; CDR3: CASSPFGGGGRETQYF